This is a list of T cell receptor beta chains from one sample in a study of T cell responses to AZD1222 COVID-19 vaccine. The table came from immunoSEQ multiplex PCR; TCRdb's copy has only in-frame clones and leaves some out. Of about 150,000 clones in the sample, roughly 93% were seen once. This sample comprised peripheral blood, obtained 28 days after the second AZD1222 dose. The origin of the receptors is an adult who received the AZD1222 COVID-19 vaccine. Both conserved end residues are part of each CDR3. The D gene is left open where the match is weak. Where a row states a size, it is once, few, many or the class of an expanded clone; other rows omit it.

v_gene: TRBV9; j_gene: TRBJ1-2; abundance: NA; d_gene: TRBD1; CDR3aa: CASSPWTGANYGYTF; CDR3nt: TGTGCCAGCAGCCCGTGGACAGGGGCTAACTATGGCTACACCTTC
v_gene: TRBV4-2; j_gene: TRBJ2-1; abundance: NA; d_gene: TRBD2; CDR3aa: CASSQDQTAGATNEQFF; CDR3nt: TGTGCCAGCAGCCAAGATCAGACGGCGGGAGCGACAAATGAGCAGTTCTTC
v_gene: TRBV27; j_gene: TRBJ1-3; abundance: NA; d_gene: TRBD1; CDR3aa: CASGQGGGNTIYF; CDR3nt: TGTGCCAGTGGGCAGGGGGGAGGAAACACCATATATTTT
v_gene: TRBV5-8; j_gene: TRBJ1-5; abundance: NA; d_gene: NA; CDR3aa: CASSFIRGANQPQHF; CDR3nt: TGTGCCAGCAGCTTTATCAGGGGCGCCAATCAGCCCCAGCATTTT
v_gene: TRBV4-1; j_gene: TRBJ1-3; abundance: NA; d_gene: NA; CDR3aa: CASSQGDLFSGNTIYF; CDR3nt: TGCGCCAGCAGCCAGGGGGATCTCTTCTCTGGAAACACCATATATTTT
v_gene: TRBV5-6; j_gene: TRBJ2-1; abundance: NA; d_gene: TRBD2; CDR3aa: CASSHGLAGTYNEQFF; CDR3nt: TGTGCCAGCAGCCATGGACTAGCGGGGACCTACAATGAGCAGTTCTTC
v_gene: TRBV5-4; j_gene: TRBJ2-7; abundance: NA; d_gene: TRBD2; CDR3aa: CASSPGVSGTPYEQYF; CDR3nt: TGTGCCAGCAGCCCCGGGGTTAGCGGGACGCCCTACGAGCAGTACTTC
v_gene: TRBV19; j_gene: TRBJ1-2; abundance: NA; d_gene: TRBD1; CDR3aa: CASSPRDRGNLNYGYTF; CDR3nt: TGTGCCAGTAGTCCACGAGACAGGGGAAACCTTAACTATGGCTACACCTTC
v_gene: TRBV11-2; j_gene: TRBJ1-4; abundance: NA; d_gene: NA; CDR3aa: CASTQGSTNEKLFF; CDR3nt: TGTGCCAGCACCCAGGGTTCTACTAATGAAAAACTGTTTTTT
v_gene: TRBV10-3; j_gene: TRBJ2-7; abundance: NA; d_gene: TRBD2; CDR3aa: CAISEPRGLAGVTYEQYF; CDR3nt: TGTGCCATCAGTGAGCCCAGGGGACTAGCGGGAGTCACCTACGAGCAGTACTTC
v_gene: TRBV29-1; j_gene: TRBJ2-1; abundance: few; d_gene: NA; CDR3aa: CSVEVDPANEQFF; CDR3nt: TGCAGCGTTGAAGTGGACCCGGCCAATGAGCAGTTCTTC
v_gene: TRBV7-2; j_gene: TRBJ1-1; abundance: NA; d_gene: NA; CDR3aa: CASSFNADTEAFF; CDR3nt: TGTGCCAGCAGCTTTAACGCGGACACTGAAGCTTTCTTT
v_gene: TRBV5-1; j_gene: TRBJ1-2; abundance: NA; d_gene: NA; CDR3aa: CASSSQGGVLNYGYTF; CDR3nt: TGCGCCAGCAGCTCTCAAGGGGGGGTCCTCAACTATGGCTACACCTTC
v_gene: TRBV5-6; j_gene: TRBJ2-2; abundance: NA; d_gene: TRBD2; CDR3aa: CASSLVAGGPTGELFF; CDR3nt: TGTGCCAGCAGCTTGGTAGCGGGAGGGCCCACCGGGGAGCTGTTTTTT
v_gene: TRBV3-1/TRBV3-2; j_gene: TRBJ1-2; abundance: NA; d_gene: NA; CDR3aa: CASSQKFSGESGYTF; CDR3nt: TGTGCCAGCAGCCAAAAATTTTCAGGGGAGTCTGGCTACACCTTC
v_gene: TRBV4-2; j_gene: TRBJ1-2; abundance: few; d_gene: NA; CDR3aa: CASSQDNRVDGYTF; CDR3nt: TGTGCCAGCAGCCAAGATAACAGGGTCGATGGCTACACCTTC
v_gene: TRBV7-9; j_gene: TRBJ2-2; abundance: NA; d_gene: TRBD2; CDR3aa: CASSLGRRLAGPGELFF; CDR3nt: TGTGCCAGCAGCTTAGGCCGTCGACTAGCGGGTCCCGGGGAGCTGTTTTTT
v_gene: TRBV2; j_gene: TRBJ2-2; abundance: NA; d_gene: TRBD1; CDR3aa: CASRPGTVNTGELFF; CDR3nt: TGTGCCAGCAGACCGGGGACAGTGAACACCGGGGAGCTGTTTTTT
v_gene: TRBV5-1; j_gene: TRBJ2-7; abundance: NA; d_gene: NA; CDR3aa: CASSPSDSIYEQYF; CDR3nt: TGCGCCAGCAGCCCCTCTGACTCGATCTACGAGCAGTACTTC
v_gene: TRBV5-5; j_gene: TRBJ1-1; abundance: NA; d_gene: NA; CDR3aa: CASIRPGAGVNTEAFF; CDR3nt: TGTGCCAGCATCCGGCCGGGGGCAGGAGTGAACACTGAAGCTTTCTTT
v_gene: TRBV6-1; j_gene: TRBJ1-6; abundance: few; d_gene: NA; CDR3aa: CASSEARSPLHF; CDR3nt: TGTGCCAGCAGTGAAGCCCGTTCACCCCTCCACTTT
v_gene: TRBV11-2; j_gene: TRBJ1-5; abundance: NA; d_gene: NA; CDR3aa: CASRGVMTAHSNQPQHF; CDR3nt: TGTGCCAGCAGGGGAGTAATGACAGCACATAGCAATCAGCCCCAGCATTTT
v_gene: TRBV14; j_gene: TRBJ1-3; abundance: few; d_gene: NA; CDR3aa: CASSPNWWNRDKSGNTIYF; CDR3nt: TGTGCCAGCAGCCCAAACTGGTGGAACCGGGACAAGAGTGGAAACACCATATATTTT
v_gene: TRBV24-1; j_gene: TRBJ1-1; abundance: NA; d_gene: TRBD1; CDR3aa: CATSDLWGQGSMNTEAFF; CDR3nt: TGTGCCACCAGTGATTTGTGGGGACAGGGGAGCATGAACACTGAAGCTTTCTTT
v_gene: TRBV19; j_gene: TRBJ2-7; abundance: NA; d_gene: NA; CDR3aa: CASSSGNPYEQYF; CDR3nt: TGTGCCAGTAGTAGCGGGAATCCCTACGAGCAGTACTTC
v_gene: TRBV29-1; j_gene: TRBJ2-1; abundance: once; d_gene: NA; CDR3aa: CSTRTVTSSGEQFF; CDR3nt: TGCAGCACCCGGACAGTGACATCGTCGGGTGAGCAGTTCTTC
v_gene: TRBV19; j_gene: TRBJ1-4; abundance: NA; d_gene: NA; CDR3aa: CASRPATNEKLFF; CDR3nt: TGTGCCAGTAGACCCGCAACTAATGAAAAACTGTTTTTT
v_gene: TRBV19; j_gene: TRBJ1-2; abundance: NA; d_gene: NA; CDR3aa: CASTPGERGYTF; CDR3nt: TGTGCCAGTACTCCGGGGGAGAGAGGCTACACCTTC
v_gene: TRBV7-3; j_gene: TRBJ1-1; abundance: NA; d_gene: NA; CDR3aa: CASSSTVNTEAFF; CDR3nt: TGTGCCAGCAGCTCGACAGTGAACACTGAAGCTTTCTTT
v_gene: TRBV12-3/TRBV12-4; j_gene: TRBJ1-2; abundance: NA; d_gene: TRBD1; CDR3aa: CASSFGTVYGYTF; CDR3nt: TGTGCCAGCAGTTTTGGGACAGTATATGGCTACACCTTC
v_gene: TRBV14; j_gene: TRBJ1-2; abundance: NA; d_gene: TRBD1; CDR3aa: CASSQAGGHRGSYGYTF; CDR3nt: TGTGCCAGCAGCCAAGCCGGAGGCCACAGGGGCAGCTATGGCTACACCTTC
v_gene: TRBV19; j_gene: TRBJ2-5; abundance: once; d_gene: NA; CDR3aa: CASSKDSYQETQYF; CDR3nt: TGTGCCAGTAGTAAGGACAGCTACCAAGAGACCCAGTACTTC
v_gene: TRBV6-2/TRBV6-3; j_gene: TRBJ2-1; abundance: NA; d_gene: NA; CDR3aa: CASSAGSSYNEQFF; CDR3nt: TGTGCCAGCAGTGCGGGGAGCTCCTACAATGAGCAGTTCTTC